Sequencing of this TCR beta chain was carried out in a study of cytomegalovirus exposure and HLA in healthy donors. Study-wide results and limits: Links to common viral pathogens appeared, in a later analysis, for several of the most significant clusters. In an earlier analysis, most TCR beta V segments were productive about 90% or about 30% of the time. Some TCR beta chains (more than 150 of them) were listed as cytomegalovirus-associated.

The V gene's germline CDR1 is MDHEN and CDR2 SYDVKM. CDR3 size: 15 residues. Trimming stripped 5 bases from V and 3 bases from J, with 14 bases between. PCR amplification relied on 60 Vbeta primers (plus 13 Jbeta primers). Profiled with immunoSEQ multiplex PCR; TCRdb holds only in-frame clones, not every one. The sample holds 110,000 to 150,000 clones; roughly 76% are singletons and the top ten take approximately 1.1%. Each donor was healthy, and each was a bone marrow donor. Worth noting for this clone: Antigen specificity is unknown.

This chain links TRBV28 with TRBJ1-5; no definite D call. Sequencing input: PBMCs. This clonotype was obtained from a female donor in good health and CMV-seronegative. CDR3 amino acids: CASSELKEINQPQHF. In DNA form, the CDR3 reads TGTGCCAGCAGTGAACTAAAGGAAATCAATCAGCCCCAGCATTTT.